The present T cell receptor (beta chain) was sequenced within a study of monozygotic twins with cystic fibrosis. Points from the study as a whole: Co-twins had the most similar V usage for 13 of 16 pairs, J for 8. The repertoire was suggested to be naive-dominated, clonality median around 0.01. Monozygotic CF twin pairs shared significantly more nucleotide-identical clonotypes than unrelated CF individuals did.

Assay: immunoSEQ multiplex PCR; the TCRdb copy retains only in-frame clones and omits some. The sample consists of some 14,000 clones, roughly 98% of them appearing once. Worth noting for this clone: Its antigen is still unknown.

Germline values: CDR1 ENHRY, CDR2 SYGVKD. The CDR3 runs to 12 residues. Deletions cut 0 bases from V and 8 bases from J, with 4 bases between. Input material: blood. The chain joins TRBV10-3 to TRBJ1-4; D gene unclear. The clonotype originates from a girl aged 2 to 10 with cystic fibrosis. CDR3 bases: TGTGCCATCAGTGAGTCGATCGAAAAACTGTTTTTT. This translates into CAISESIEKLFF.